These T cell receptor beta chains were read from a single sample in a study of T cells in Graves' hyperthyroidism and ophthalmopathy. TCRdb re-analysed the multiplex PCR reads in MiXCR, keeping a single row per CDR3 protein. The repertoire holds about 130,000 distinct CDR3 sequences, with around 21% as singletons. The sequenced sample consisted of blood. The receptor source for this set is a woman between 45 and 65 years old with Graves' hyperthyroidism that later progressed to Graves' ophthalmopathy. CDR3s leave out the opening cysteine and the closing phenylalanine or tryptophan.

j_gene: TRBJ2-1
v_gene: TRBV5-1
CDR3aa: ASSLVGGDGEQF

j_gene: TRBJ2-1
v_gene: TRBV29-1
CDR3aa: SVDLEERNEQF

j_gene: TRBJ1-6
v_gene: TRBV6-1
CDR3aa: ASRQTGTNSPLH

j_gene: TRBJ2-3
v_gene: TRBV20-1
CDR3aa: SARDIGAGGEDTQY

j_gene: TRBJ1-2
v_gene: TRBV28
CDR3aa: ASTRQGSPNYGYT

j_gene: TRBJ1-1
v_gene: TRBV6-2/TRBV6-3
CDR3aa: ASSYPREEDNTEAF

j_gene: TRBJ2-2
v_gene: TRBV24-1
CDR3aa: ATQTPDREAGELF

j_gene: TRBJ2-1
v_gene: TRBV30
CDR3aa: AWSVLLAGGEEQF

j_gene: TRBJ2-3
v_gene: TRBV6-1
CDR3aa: ASRGGSLATSTDTQY

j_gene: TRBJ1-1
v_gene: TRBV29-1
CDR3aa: SVLTGRTEAF

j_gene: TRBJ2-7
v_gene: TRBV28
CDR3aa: ASSSLGEQY

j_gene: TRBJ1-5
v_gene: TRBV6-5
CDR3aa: ASSYSRDDGQPQH

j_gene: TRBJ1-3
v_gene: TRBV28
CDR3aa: ASTLSPRAGNTIY

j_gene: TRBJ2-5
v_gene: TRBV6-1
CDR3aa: ASSEVNSGSGETQY

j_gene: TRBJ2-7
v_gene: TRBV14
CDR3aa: ASNQAPLQEQY

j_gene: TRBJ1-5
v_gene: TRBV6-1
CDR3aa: ASQWVGSNQPQH

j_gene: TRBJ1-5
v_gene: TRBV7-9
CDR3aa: ASSLEAGQPQH

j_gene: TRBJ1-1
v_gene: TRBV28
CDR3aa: ASSPKPGAGNTEAF

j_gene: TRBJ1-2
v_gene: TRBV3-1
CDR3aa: ASSAGQPNYGYT

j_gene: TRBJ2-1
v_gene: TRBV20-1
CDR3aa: SARRASGGYNEQF

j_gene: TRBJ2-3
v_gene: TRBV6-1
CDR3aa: ASRRGTSGRADTQY

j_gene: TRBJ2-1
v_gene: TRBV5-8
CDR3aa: ASSRTSGDNEQF

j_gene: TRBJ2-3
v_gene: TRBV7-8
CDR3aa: ASSPDRDLTDTQY